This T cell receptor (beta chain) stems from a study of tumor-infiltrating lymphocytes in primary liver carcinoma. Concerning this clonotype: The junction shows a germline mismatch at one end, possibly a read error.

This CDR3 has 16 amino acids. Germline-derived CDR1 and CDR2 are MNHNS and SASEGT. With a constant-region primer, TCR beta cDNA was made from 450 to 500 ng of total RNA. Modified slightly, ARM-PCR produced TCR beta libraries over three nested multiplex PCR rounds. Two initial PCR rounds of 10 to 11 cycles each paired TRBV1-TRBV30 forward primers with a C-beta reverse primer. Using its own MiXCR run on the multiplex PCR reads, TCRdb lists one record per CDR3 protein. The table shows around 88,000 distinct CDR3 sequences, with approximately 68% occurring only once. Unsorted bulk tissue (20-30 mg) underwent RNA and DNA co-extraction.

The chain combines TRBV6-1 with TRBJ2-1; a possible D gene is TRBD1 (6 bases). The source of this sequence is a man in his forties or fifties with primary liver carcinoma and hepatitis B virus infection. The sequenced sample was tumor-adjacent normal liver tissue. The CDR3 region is CTSSEVPGHTGNEQFF. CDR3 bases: TGTACCAGCAGTGAAGTCCCGGGACATACGGGCAATGAGCAGTTCTTC.